This TCR beta chain derives from a study of cytomegalovirus exposure and HLA in healthy donors. Whole-study context: An early release of data contained about 85 million unique TCRs, which came from HLA-typed donors. Study-level findings and limits: Researchers left out some V segments, among them TRBV6-2 and TRBV6-3, as indistinguishable. TCR beta sequences reportedly predicted most subjects' HLA-A and HLA-B alleles accurately. In a later analysis, TCR beta V- and J-gene trimming showed a link to a missense DCLRE1C variant.

Concerning this clone: Its antigen remains unknown.

The CDR3 is 14 amino acids. With 10 bases clipped from V and 4 bases from J, the junction kept 6 bases outside the gene matches. The germline CDR1 and CDR2 sequences are SGHAT and FQNNGV. A multiplex PCR was run with 60 Vbeta primers and 13 Jbeta primers. TCRdb's table, derived via immunoSEQ multiplex PCR, lists solely in-frame clones and lacks some. Of around 200,000 clones in the sample, 62% are singletons; the top ten hold roughly 2.9%. The receptor was derived from a man between 35 and 55 years old in good health and CMV-seronegative. The chain combines TRBV11-2 with TRBJ2-1, with 11 bases aligning to TRBD2. Input material: PBMCs. The CDR3 loop is CATSTSGGYNEQFF. The CDR3 DNA reads as TGTGCCACCTCAACTAGCGGGGGATACAATGAGCAGTTCTTC.